This TCR beta chain was sequenced in a study of a mutant IDH1 vaccine in newly diagnosed glioma (TCRdb year 2021). Concerning the study at large: Patients were given eight vaccinations, in weeks 1, 3, 5, 7, 11, 15, 19 and 23, which matched visits V03 through V10. Longitudinal TCRB deep sequencing was performed for about two dozen treated patients wherever samples were available for exploratory analyses. In the chemotherapy-containing groups, vaccination started alongside temozolomide cycles, whereas in patients who had radiotherapy alone it started 4-6 weeks after radiotherapy. Of the approximately 35 treated patients, around 60% were male and about 40% were female, and the mean age was approximately 40 years. Before enrollment, patients had received standard therapy of radiotherapy alone, temozolomide alone, or radiochemotherapy with temozolomide; most received the combination. Peripheral blood was drawn at six visits: V03 (baseline), V05, V07, V10, V12 and V13. Study-wide conclusions, independent of this receptor: Pseudoprogression appeared unrelated to alterations in the top peripheral T cell clonotypes detected by TCRB sequencing. Immune responses induced by the vaccine were seen in around 94% of patients across multiple MHC alleles. According to the authors, sample limitations meant that analyses of patient blood samples could not be reproduced. Selection of PBMC samples for TCRB deep sequencing was based on availability.

A remark on this clone: The antigen it binds to is not known. Base-call qualities are not available, and no considerably larger clone is one nucleotide away.

The CDR3 numbers 13 residues from cysteine through phenylalanine. Only CDR3 DNA is held: 39 bases, read in frame from base 1. Trimming takes 0 bases from V and 5 bases from J, and the germline ends sit 7 bases apart. Per the germline V gene (reference sequence), MNHEY is the CDR1 and SMNVEV is the CDR2. Library preparation employed the immunoSEQ multiplex PCR assay. The hsTCRB Kit was used according to the manufacturer's protocol to amplify rearranged TCR beta chain sequences. TCRB libraries were sequenced on an Illumina MiSeq. From the authors' description of their analysis: The kit vendor's proprietary platform handled demultiplexing, trimming and gene mapping. The clones in this table, taken by TCRdb from immuneACCESS, are in-frame only. Not every clone is retained; where verified, under half of the shortfall comes from an unresolved V gene, and the cause of the rest is unknown. V and J calls and clone size come straight from that table; D and trimming were deduced from the DNA. The sample table lists tens of thousands of clones, 82% of them with a count of one. The ten largest clones take up approximately 2.8% of the sample.

What this sample's time point label stands for: week 5, during vaccination. Each vaccine dose was 300 ug of a 20-mer mutant IDH1 peptide in Montanide, given subcutaneously with topical imiquimod. The donors had newly diagnosed IDH1-mutant astrocytomas of WHO grade 3 or 4 that showed loss of nuclear ATRX. The samples were drawn from NOA16, a multicentre, single-arm, open-label phase I trial in Germany that tested a mutant IDH1 peptide vaccine in humans for the first time. Genomic DNA for TCRB sequencing was extracted from EDTA blood using the DNeasy Blood and Tissue Kit. This chain is built from TRBV27 and TRBJ1-1; a confident D gene designation cannot be given. The clonotype was recovered from a woman aged 18-29 years with glioma. Some clones in this sample may be carry-over from other donors' samples. Sequencing was performed on PBMCs, taken from a glioma patient whose treatment included an IDH1 peptide vaccine. Read as DNA, the sequence is TGTGCCAGCAGTTTATCGGAGGGTACTGAAGCTTTCTTT. Its coded protein is CASSLSEGTEAFF.